The sequence of this TCR beta chain was determined in a study of CD8 T cells in Susac syndrome. On the study more broadly: The Susac syndrome patients were therapy-naive, on corticosteroids, or on intravenous immunoglobulin alone at blood draw.

About 0.5 to 1 ug RNA was reverse transcribed with random hexamers. An immunoSEQ multiplex PCR amplified TCR beta CDR3 over 54 Vbeta and 13 Jbeta. TCRdb fed the immunoSEQ multiplex PCR reads into MiXCR, producing one record per CDR3 protein. The sample has hundreds of thousands of distinct CDR3 sequences, approximately 94% seen once; the top ten hold about 0.14%. This clonotype was seen once. CD8+ and CD4+ T cells were negatively isolated; TEMRA cells were FACS-enriched. V lost 3 bases and J lost 0, with 6 bases in between. Per germline, CDR1 SGHRS and CDR2 YFSETQ. The CDR3 has 13 amino acids. Sequences were obtained from CD4+ T cells from PBMCs. V gene TRBV5-1 combines with J gene TRBJ1-1; D not resolved. The clonotype comes from a human donor with Susac syndrome. CDR3 sequence reads: CASSWFLNTEAFF. The CDR3 bases are TGCGCCAGCAGCTGGTTTTTGAACACTGAAGCTTTCTTT.